Listed below are T cell receptor beta chains from one sample, sequenced in a study of blood T cell repertoires in COVID-19. This table comes from immunoSEQ multiplex PCR, and its TCRdb copy is limited to in-frame clones, with some not included. The table includes about 170,000 clones, around four fifths detected once. The material sequenced was peripheral blood. These receptors were obtained from a woman of 80 years or more with COVID-19, enrolled during active disease. Each CDR3 is given with its conserved first and last residue. The D gene is left open where the match is weak. Size tells how often a clone was seen (once, few, many) or the class of an expanded clone, and some rows leave it out.

CASSRSGGAQHF,TGTGCCAGCAGCCGATCGGGGGGGGCCCAGCATTTT,TRBV6-5,NA,TRBJ1-5,NA
CASTLSGGYDEQFF,TGTGCCAGCACTCTTAGCGGGGGGTACGATGAGCAGTTCTTC,TRBV6-5,TRBD2,TRBJ2-1,NA
CASRRTSLEETQYF,TGTGCCAGCAGGCGGACTAGCCTAGAAGAGACCCAGTACTTC,TRBV2,TRBD2,TRBJ2-5,NA
CASSFRAGVPDTQYF,TGTGCCAGCAGTTTCAGGGCGGGAGTGCCAGATACGCAGTATTTT,TRBV28,TRBD2,TRBJ2-3,NA
CASSGGLEPYNEQFF,TGTGCCAGCAGCGGGGGACTAGAGCCGTACAATGAGCAGTTCTTC,TRBV9,TRBD2,TRBJ2-1,NA
CSVSLAANTGELFF,TGCAGCGTGTCACTAGCGGCGAACACCGGGGAGCTGTTTTTT,TRBV29-1,TRBD2,TRBJ2-2,NA
CASSLDPGGADTQYF,TGCGCCAGCAGCTTGGATCCCGGAGGGGCTGATACGCAGTATTTT,TRBV5-1,NA,TRBJ2-3,NA
CASSTGLAKETQYF,TGTGCCAGCAGCACCGGACTAGCGAAAGAGACCCAGTACTTC,TRBV7-9,TRBD2,TRBJ2-5,NA
CASSTTTVGEQYF,TGTGCCAGCAGCACCACGACAGTTGGCGAGCAGTACTTC,TRBV7-9,NA,TRBJ2-7,NA
CASSLGQYYGYTF,TGTGCCAGCAGCTTGGGGCAGTATTATGGCTACACCTTC,TRBV3-1/TRBV3-2,NA,TRBJ1-2,NA
CASSSDRASYEQYF,TGTGCCAGCAGTTCGGACAGGGCTTCCTACGAGCAGTACTTC,TRBV6-5,TRBD1,TRBJ2-7,NA
CASTPQAGVAHNEQFF,TGCGCCAGCACCCCCCAGGCGGGAGTGGCTCACAATGAGCAGTTCTTC,TRBV5-1,TRBD2,TRBJ2-1,once
CSASLQGNGGYTF,TGCAGTGCTAGTCTACAGGGGAACGGTGGCTACACCTTC,TRBV20-1,TRBD1,TRBJ1-2,NA
CASRQGGGYTF,TGTGCCAGTCGACAGGGAGGAGGCTACACCTTC,TRBV19,TRBD1,TRBJ1-2,NA
CASLRVPNEKLFF,TGTGCCAGCCTCAGGGTCCCTAATGAAAAACTGTTTTTT,TRBV28,NA,TRBJ1-4,NA
CASSARTGVVGTEAFF,TGTGCCAGCAGTGCAAGGACAGGGGTGGTCGGCACTGAAGCTTTCTTT,TRBV28,TRBD1,TRBJ1-1,NA
CASSQDQGTTEAFF,TGTGCCAGCAGCCAAGATCAGGGGACCACTGAAGCTTTCTTT,TRBV4-2,NA,TRBJ1-1,NA
CASSLNAGRGGQPQHF,TGTGCCAGCTCACTGAACGCGGGGCGTGGAGGACAGCCCCAGCATTTT,TRBV18,NA,TRBJ1-5,NA
CASSRGGERQPQHF,TGTGCCAGCAGCAGAGGGGGGGAAAGACAGCCCCAGCATTTT,TRBV7-9,NA,TRBJ1-5,NA
CASSQDPSGYNEQFF,TGCGCCAGCAGCCAAGATCCTAGCGGTTACAATGAGCAGTTCTTC,TRBV4-1,TRBD2,TRBJ2-1,NA
CATRPGAGKAYGYTF,TGTGCCACTCGACCCGGGGCGGGAAAGGCTTATGGCTACACCTTC,TRBV19,NA,TRBJ1-2,once
CATSTRQGANIQYF,TGTGCCACCAGCACCCGACAGGGGGCTAACATTCAGTACTTC,TRBV15,TRBD1,TRBJ2-4,NA
CASSLAGDRDTQYF,TGCGCCAGCAGCTTAGCGGGAGATAGGGATACGCAGTATTTT,TRBV5-1,TRBD2,TRBJ2-3,NA
CASSSQTGVQPQHF,TGTGCCAGCAGTAGCCAGACAGGGGTGCAGCCCCAGCATTTT,TRBV2,TRBD1,TRBJ1-5,NA
CASSLGQGAYTEAFF,TGTGCCAGCTCATTGGGACAGGGGGCGTACACTGAAGCTTTCTTT,TRBV18,TRBD1,TRBJ1-1,NA
CASGSPTDTQYF,TGTGCTAGTGGTTCCCCGACAGATACGCAGTATTTT,TRBV12-5,NA,TRBJ2-3,NA
CASSGTGIYGYTF,TGTGCCAGCAGCGGGACAGGGATTTATGGCTACACCTTC,TRBV6-5,TRBD1,TRBJ1-2,few
CASSLSGRGYEQYF,TGCGCCAGCAGCCTTAGCGGGAGGGGCTACGAGCAGTACTTC,TRBV5-1,TRBD2,TRBJ2-7,NA
CASSATGGPHQPQHF,TGTGCCAGCAGCGCAACAGGGGGTCCCCATCAGCCCCAGCATTTT,TRBV5-6,TRBD1,TRBJ1-5,once
CASSPGQGGRETQYF,TGTGCCAGCAGCCCGGGACAGGGGGGAAGAGAGACCCAGTACTTC,TRBV7-9,TRBD1,TRBJ2-5,NA
CASSEQGYGNQPQHF,TGTGCCAGCAGTGAACAGGGCTATGGCAATCAGCCCCAGCATTTT,TRBV6-1,NA,TRBJ1-5,NA
CASSLRTDSEKLFF,TGTGCCAGCAGCTTACGGACGGACAGTGAAAAACTGTTTTTT,TRBV7-9,NA,TRBJ1-4,few
CASSWAGSNQPQHF,TGTGCCAGCAGCTGGGCGGGCTCTAATCAGCCCCAGCATTTT,TRBV5-4,NA,TRBJ1-5,NA
CASSLARTSGSSDTQYF,TGTGCCAGCAGCTTAGCGAGGACTAGCGGGAGTTCAGATACGCAGTATTTT,TRBV7-9,TRBD2,TRBJ2-3,NA
CASSQRQGATEAFF,TGTGCCAGCAGCCAACGACAGGGGGCGACTGAAGCTTTCTTT,TRBV7-9,TRBD1,TRBJ1-1,NA
CASSRGGNQPQHF,TGTGCCAGCTCAAGGGGTGGGAATCAGCCCCAGCATTTT,TRBV18,NA,TRBJ1-5,NA
CASGTPLANYGYTF,TGTGCCAGCGGGACTCCGTTAGCTAACTATGGCTACACCTTC,TRBV25-1,NA,TRBJ1-2,once
CASSKGDSAGDNEQFF,TGTGCCAGTAGTAAAGGGGACTCGGCCGGAGACAATGAGCAGTTCTTC,TRBV19,NA,TRBJ2-1,NA
CASSNRGPPYEQYF,TGCGCCAGCAGTAACAGGGGGCCGCCCTACGAGCAGTACTTC,TRBV10-1,TRBD1,TRBJ2-7,NA
CASSLGGEAEQYF,TGTGCCAGCAGCTTGGGAGGGGAAGCCGAGCAGTACTTC,TRBV7-9,TRBD2,TRBJ2-7,NA
CASRTGPYQPQHF,TGTGCCAGCAGGACAGGGCCCTATCAGCCCCAGCATTTT,TRBV19,TRBD1,TRBJ1-5,NA
CASSPLRDRGAGYGYTF,TGTGCCAGCAGCCCTCTCCGGGACAGGGGGGCTGGCTATGGCTACACCTTC,TRBV28,TRBD1,TRBJ1-2,NA
CASSLHGQGGETQYF,TGTGCCAGCAGCCTCCACGGACAGGGTGGCGAGACCCAGTACTTC,TRBV7-3,TRBD1,TRBJ2-5,NA
CASSQAPGTGRYGYTF,TGCGCCAGCAGCCAAGCCCCTGGGACAGGGCGCTATGGCTACACCTTC,TRBV4-1,TRBD1,TRBJ1-2,NA
CASSLDGTSGNEQFF,TGCGCCAGCAGCTTGGACGGGACTAGCGGCAATGAGCAGTTCTTC,TRBV5-1,TRBD2,TRBJ2-1,NA
CASTNHRRSFF,TGTGCCAGCACCAACCACCGACGGAGTTTCTTT,TRBV28,NA,TRBJ1-1,NA
CATSDPGQGPETQYF,TGTGCCACCAGTGATCCCGGACAGGGTCCAGAGACCCAGTACTTC,TRBV24-1,TRBD1,TRBJ2-5,NA
CASSLGGTQYF,TGTGCCAGCAGTCTGGGGGGTACGCAGTATTTT,TRBV7-2,NA,TRBJ2-3,NA
CASSFTAGDNSPLHF,TGTGCCAGCAGTTTTACGGCGGGGGACAATTCACCCCTCCACTTT,TRBV28,NA,TRBJ1-6,NA
CASSLSGGGYTDTQYF,TGCGCCAGCAGCTTGTCTGGCGGGGGGTACACAGATACGCAGTATTTT,TRBV5-1,TRBD2,TRBJ2-3,NA
CASSVAGGNYEQYF,TGTGCCAGCAGCGTAGCTGGGGGGAACTACGAGCAGTACTTC,TRBV9,NA,TRBJ2-7,few
CSASVASGTYEQYF,TGCAGTGCTAGTGTGGCTAGCGGTACCTACGAGCAGTACTTC,TRBV20-1,TRBD2,TRBJ2-7,NA
CASGGAGMSNQPQHF,TGTGCCAGCGGGGGGGCAGGGATGAGCAATCAGCCCCAGCATTTT,TRBV28,NA,TRBJ1-5,NA
CASPSGTATDTQYF,TGTGCCTCCCCGTCCGGGACAGCAACAGATACGCAGTATTTT,TRBV24-1,TRBD1,TRBJ2-3,NA
CASSSGTVDSPLHF,TGTGCCAGCTCCTCCGGGACAGTGGACTCACCCCTCCACTTT,TRBV18,TRBD1,TRBJ1-6,NA
CASSQESGTQGETQYF,TGCGCCAGCAGCCAAGAAAGCGGCACTCAAGGTGAGACCCAGTACTTC,TRBV4-1,NA,TRBJ2-5,few
CASSLGQGNEQFF,TGCGCCAGCAGCTTGGGACAGGGCAATGAGCAGTTCTTC,TRBV5-1,TRBD1,TRBJ2-1,NA
CASSHGREPQHF,TGTGCCAGCAGCCACGGGCGGGAGCCCCAGCATTTT,TRBV12-3/TRBV12-4,NA,TRBJ1-5,NA
CASSQMHNPTEAFF,TGTGCCAGCAGCCAGATGCACAACCCCACTGAAGCTTTCTTT,TRBV3-1/TRBV3-2,NA,TRBJ1-1,NA
CASSQEGGRGGRQYF,TGCGCCAGCAGCCAAGAGGGGGGGCGAGGCGGGAGGCAGTACTTC,TRBV4-1,NA,TRBJ2-7,NA